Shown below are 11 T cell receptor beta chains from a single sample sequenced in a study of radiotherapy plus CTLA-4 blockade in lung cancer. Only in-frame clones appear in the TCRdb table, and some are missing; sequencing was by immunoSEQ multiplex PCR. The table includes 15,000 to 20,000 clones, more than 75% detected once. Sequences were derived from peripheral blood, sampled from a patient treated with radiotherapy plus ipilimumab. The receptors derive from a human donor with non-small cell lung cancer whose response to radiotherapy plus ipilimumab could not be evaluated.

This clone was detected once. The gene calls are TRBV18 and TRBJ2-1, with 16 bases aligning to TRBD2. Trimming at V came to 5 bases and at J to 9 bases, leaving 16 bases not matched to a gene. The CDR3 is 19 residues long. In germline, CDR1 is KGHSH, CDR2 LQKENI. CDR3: CASSAGLAGGPSVSSEQFF. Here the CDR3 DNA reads TGTGCCAGCTCAGCGGGACTAGCGGGAGGGCCGTCTGTTAGTAGTGAGCAGTTCTTC.

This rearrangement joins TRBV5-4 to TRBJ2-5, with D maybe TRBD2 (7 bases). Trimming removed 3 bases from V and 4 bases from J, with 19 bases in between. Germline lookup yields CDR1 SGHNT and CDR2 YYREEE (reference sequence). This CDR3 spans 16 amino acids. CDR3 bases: TGTGCCAGCAGCTGGGGGTCGGCGGGGGCCGGAGAGACCCAGTACTTC. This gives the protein CASSWGSAGAGETQYF. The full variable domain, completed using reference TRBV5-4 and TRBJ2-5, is ETGVTQSPTHLIKTRGQQVTLRCSSQSGHNTVSWYQQALGQGPQFIFQYYREEENGRGNFPPRFSGLQFPNYSSELNVNALELDDSALYLCASSWGSAGAGETQYFGPGTRLLVL.

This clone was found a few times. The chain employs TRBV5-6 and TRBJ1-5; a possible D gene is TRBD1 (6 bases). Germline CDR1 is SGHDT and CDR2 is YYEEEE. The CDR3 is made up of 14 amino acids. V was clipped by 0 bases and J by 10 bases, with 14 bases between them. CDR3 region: CASSLAGGMGPQHF. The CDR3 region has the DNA TGTGCCAGCAGCTTGGCGGGGGGCATGGGACCCCAGCATTTT.

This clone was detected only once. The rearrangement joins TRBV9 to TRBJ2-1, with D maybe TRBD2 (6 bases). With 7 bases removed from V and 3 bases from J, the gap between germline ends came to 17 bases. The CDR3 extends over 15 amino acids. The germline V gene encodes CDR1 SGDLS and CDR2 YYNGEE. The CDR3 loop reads CASGRLSGVYNEQFF. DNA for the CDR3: TGTGCCAGCGGCCGATTGTCGGGAGTCTACAATGAGCAGTTCTTC.

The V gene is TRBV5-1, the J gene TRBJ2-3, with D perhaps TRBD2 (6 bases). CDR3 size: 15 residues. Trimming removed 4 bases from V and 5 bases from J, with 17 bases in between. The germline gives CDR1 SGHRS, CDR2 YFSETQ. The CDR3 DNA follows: TGCGCCAGCAGCCCTGGGCGGGATAATTTAGATACGCAGTATTTT. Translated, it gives CASSPGRDNLDTQYF.

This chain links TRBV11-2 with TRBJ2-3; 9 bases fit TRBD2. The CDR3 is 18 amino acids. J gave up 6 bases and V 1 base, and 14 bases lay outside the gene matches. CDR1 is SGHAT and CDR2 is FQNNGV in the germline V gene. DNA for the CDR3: TGTGCCAGCAGCTTAGGGGTCTCCAAGCGGGGGGCGGCGGATACGCAGTATTTT. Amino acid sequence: CASSLGVSKRGAADTQYF.

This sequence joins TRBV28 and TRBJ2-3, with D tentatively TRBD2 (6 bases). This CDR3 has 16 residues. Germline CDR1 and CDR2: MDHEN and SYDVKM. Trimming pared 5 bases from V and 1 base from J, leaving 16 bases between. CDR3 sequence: CASSMDRDFRTDTQYF. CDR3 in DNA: TGTGCCAGCAGTATGGACCGGGACTTCCGCACAGATACGCAGTATTTT.

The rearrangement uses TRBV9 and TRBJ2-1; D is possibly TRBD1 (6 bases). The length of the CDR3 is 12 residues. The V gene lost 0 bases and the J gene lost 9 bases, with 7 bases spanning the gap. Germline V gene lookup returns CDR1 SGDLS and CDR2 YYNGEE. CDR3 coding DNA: TGTGCCAGCAGCGTAGAGGGGGTTGAGCAGTTCTTC. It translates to CASSVEGVEQFF.

For the CDR3, the DNA is TGTGCCAGCAGCCCGCCCGGACCCCGGACAAACAATGAGCAGTTCTTC. The encoded protein is CASSPPGPRTNNEQFF. V gene TRBV11-2 combines with J gene TRBJ2-1; possible D gene TRBD1, 5 bases. Germline assignment: CDR1 SGHAT and CDR2 FQNNGV. The CDR3 length is 16 residues. V lost 5 bases and J 5 bases, leaving 19 bases between the germline ends.

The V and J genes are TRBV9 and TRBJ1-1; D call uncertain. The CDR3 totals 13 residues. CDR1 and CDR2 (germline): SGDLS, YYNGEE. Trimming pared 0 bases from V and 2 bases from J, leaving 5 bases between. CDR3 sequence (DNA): TGTGCCAGCAGCGTAGGGACTAACACTGAAGCTTTCTTT. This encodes CASSVGTNTEAFF.

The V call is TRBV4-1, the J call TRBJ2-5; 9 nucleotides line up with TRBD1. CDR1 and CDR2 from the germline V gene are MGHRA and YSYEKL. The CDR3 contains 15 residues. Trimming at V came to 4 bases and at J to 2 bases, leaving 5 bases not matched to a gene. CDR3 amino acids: CASSRQTGGQETQYF. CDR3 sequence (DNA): TGCGCCAGCAGCCGCCAGACAGGGGGGCAAGAGACCCAGTACTTC.